These 28 T cell receptor beta chains were all obtained from the same sample, sequenced in a study of shared clonotypes between healthy human individuals. Profiled with immunoSEQ multiplex PCR; TCRdb holds only in-frame clones, not every one. The table shows 2.3 million or so clones, with roughly 93% occurring only once. The sample consisted of naive CD4+ T cells from PBMCs. Subset in this sample: CD45RA+ positively selected. Source of these receptors: a man younger than 30 in good health. Some clones in this sample may be carry-over from other donors' samples.

The chain carries TRBV30 and TRBJ2-1; perhaps TRBD2 as D (5 bases). Per germline, CDR1 GTSNPN and CDR2 SVGIG (reference sequence). V was shortened by 2 bases and J by 1 base, with 15 bases between the two germline ends. CDR3 length: 16 amino acids. The CDR3 coding sequence is TGTGCCTGGAGTATAGCCGGTCCGGGGTCCTACAATGAGCAGTTCTTC. Translating it yields CAWSIAGPGSYNEQFF.

This chain links TRBV28 with TRBJ2-2; 9 bases agree with TRBD1. CDR3 length: 16 amino acids. Germline loops: CDR1 MDHEN, CDR2 SYDVKM. Trimming at V came to 8 bases and at J to 7 bases, leaving 14 bases not matched to a gene. CDR3 coding DNA: TGTGCCAGCGTACCGAGGACAGGGGTTATCGTCGGGGAGCTGTTTTTT. It translates to CASVPRTGVIVGELFF.

The chain carries TRBV7-2 and TRBJ2-2, with unresolved D. Germline-derived CDR1 and CDR2 are SGHTA and FQGNSA. Trimming removed 2 bases at V and 3 bases at J, with 10 bases between. CDR3 size: 15 residues. CDR3 region: CASSLKESYTGELFF. CDR3 nucleotides: TGTGCCAGCAGCTTAAAAGAGAGTTACACCGGGGAGCTGTTTTTT.

V and J are TRBV7-8 and TRBJ2-7; tentatively, D is TRBD2 (5 bases). This CDR3 region has 15 residues. The germline gives CDR1 SGHVS, CDR2 FQNEAQ. Trimming removed 1 base from V and 5 bases from J, with 15 bases in between. CDR3 in DNA: TGTGCCAGCAGCTTAGGTACGGCGGCGGGTCACGAGCAGTACTTC. Protein: CASSLGTAAGHEQYF.

This chain uses TRBV6-5 with TRBJ2-6, with D unclear. Per germline, CDR1 MNHEY and CDR2 SVGAGI. Trimming removed 11 bases from V and 4 bases from J, with 12 bases in between. The CDR3 runs 13 residues. The chain's CDR3 is CAVGFAGANVLTF. CDR3 bases: TGTGCCGTTGGATTTGCCGGGGCCAACGTCCTGACTTTC.

This chain links TRBV2 with TRBJ1-1, with TRBD1 as a possible D gene (5 bases). Trimming removed 4 bases from V and 2 bases from J, with 14 bases in between. Germline CDR1 is SNHLY and CDR2 is FYNNEI. This CDR3 comprises 15 residues. CDR3 bases: TGTGCCAGCAGTGTAAAGTCGACAGCTAACACTGAAGCTTTCTTT. Its protein product is CASSVKSTANTEAFF.

The CDR3 sequence: CASSQTHGASGRRAGELFF. CDR3 sequence (DNA): TGTGCCAGCAGCCAAACCCACGGGGCTAGCGGGAGAAGGGCCGGGGAGCTGTTTTTT. This chain uses TRBV7-8 with TRBJ2-2; 10 bases align to TRBD2. Germline loops: CDR1 SGHVS, CDR2 FQNEAQ. V dropped 5 bases and J dropped 6; count of bases not matched to a gene: 18. CDR3 length: 19 amino acids.

Here the CDR3 reads CASSTLGGGIYEQYF. CDR3 nucleotides: TGTGCCAGCAGCACCCTGGGGGGCGGGATATACGAGCAGTACTTC. The chain has TRBV7-2 and TRBJ2-7; D tentatively fits TRBD1 or TRBD2 (6 bases each). Deletions cut 5 bases from V and 4 bases from J, with 18 bases between. The germline CDR1 and CDR2 sequences are SGHTA and FQGNSA. The CDR3 covers 15 residues.

The chain employs TRBV21-1 and TRBJ1-2; the table calls TRBD1, which could not be checked here. TRBV21-1 is a listed pseudogene. The CDR3 extends over 16 amino acids. The CDR3 region is CASSKDPSPDRAGYTF. CDR3 bases: TGTGCCAGCAGCAAAGACCCCTCCCCGGACAGGGCTGGCTACACCTTC.

A note on this clone: Other DNA sequences in this sample translate to the same CDR3. V gene TRBV11-2 combines with J gene TRBJ2-7, with 8 bases fitting TRBD1. V was clipped by 3 bases and J by 1 base; unmatched bases: 5. The CDR3 totals 15 residues. Germline V gene data show CDR1 as SGHAT and CDR2 as FQNNGV. The CDR3 nucleotides are TGTGCCAGCAGCTTCCCGACAGGGGCGTCCTACGAGCAGTACTTC. Its translation: CASSFPTGASYEQYF.

The J gene is TRBJ2-7, the V gene TRBV2; TRBD2 matches 10 bases. This CDR3 has 14 residues. V trimming: 8 bases; J trimming: 6 bases; junction bases outside the gene matches: 10. Germline V CDR1 and CDR2: SNHLY, FYNNEI. Written as DNA, the CDR3 is TGTGCCAGCTACGAGGGACTAGCGATATCCGAGCAGTACTTC. Translation: CASYEGLAISEQYF.

This chain joins TRBV27 and TRBJ2-1; D not certain. This CDR3 is built from 12 residues. In germline, CDR1 is MNHEY, CDR2 SMNVEV (reference sequence). V was pared by 3 bases and J by 7 bases, with 7 bases between. CDR3 protein: CASSFLGNEQFF. DNA of the CDR3: TGTGCCAGCAGTTTTTTGGGGAATGAGCAGTTCTTC.

The chain is built from TRBV13 and TRBJ1-3; D is undetermined. V lost 2 bases, J lost 0 bases, and 11 bases lay in between. Germline V CDR1 and CDR2: PRHDT, FYEKMQ (reference sequence). The CDR3 length is 16 residues. CDR3 in amino acids: CASSLSVGNSGNTIYF. The DNA of the CDR3 is TGTGCCAGCAGCTTAAGCGTAGGGAACTCTGGAAACACCATATATTTT.

The chain carries TRBV11-2 and TRBJ1-4, with D possibly TRBD1 on 5 matching bases. The CDR3 has 14 amino acids. Trimming cost V 4 bases and J 5 bases, with 11 bases left between them. The germline gives CDR1 SGHAT, CDR2 FQNNGV. The CDR3 nucleotides are TGTGCCAGCAGCTACGGGGACGTAAATGAAAAACTGTTTTTT. Its translation is CASSYGDVNEKLFF.

This clone came up once. The gene calls are TRBV19 and TRBJ2-6; D ambiguous. This CDR3 is built from 13 residues. Looked up from germline, CDR1 is LNHDA and CDR2 is SQIVND (reference sequence). Trimming took 7 bases from V and 1 from J, leaving 5 bases between them. CDR3 sequence reads: CASMRSGANVLTF. Here the CDR3 DNA reads TGTGCCAGTATGCGGTCTGGGGCCAACGTCCTGACTTTC.

V usage is TRBV27 and J usage is TRBJ2-3; D perhaps matches TRBD1 (5 bases). The CDR3 loop spans 17 amino acids. Trimming shortened V by 3 bases and J by 0 bases, and 16 bases separated the two germline ends. The V gene's germline CDR1 is MNHEY and CDR2 SMNVEV (reference sequence). This CDR3 is CASSLMVGHPSTDTQYF. The CDR3 nucleotides read TGTGCCAGCAGTTTGATGGTTGGACATCCTAGCACAGATACGCAGTATTTT.

The chain is built from TRBV19 and TRBJ1-1; D not resolved. This CDR3 contains 15 residues. Between the trimmed V and J ends, which lost 3 bases and 1 base, there was a span of 12 bases. The germline CDR1 and CDR2 sequences are LNHDA and SQIVND (reference sequence). Here the CDR3 reads CASSILAFSNTEAFF. The CDR3 nucleotides are TGTGCCAGTAGTATTTTAGCGTTTTCGAACACTGAAGCTTTCTTT.

This chain joins TRBV5-1 and TRBJ1-6; 7 positions agree with TRBD1. The CDR3 totals 15 residues. Looked up from germline, CDR1 is SGHRS and CDR2 is YFSETQ. V lost 0 bases and J lost 8; bases outside the gene matches: 5. The chain's CDR3 is CASSLAGRGDSPLHF. The CDR3 coding sequence is TGCGCCAGCAGCTTGGCTGGCAGGGGGGATTCACCCCTCCACTTT.

The V call is TRBV28, the J call TRBJ2-7; possibly TRBD1 for D (6 bases). Trimming removed 5 bases at V and 0 bases at J, with 14 bases between. The germline V gene encodes CDR1 MDHEN and CDR2 SYDVKM. The CDR3 is 15 amino acids. For the CDR3, the DNA is TGTGCCAGCAGTCCGCCCCAGGGACACTCCTACGAGCAGTACTTC. It is translated as CASSPPQGHSYEQYF.

The sample holds one count of this clone. The rearrangement uses TRBV5-1 and TRBJ2-3, with 14 bases matching TRBD2. J lost 3 bases, V lost 1 base, and 10 bases had no gene match. Germline V gene data show CDR1 as SGHRS and CDR2 as YFSETQ. The CDR3 runs to 19 residues. The CDR3, as DNA: TGCGCCAGCAGCTTGATCGGGACTAGCGGGGGAGTACCGACAGATACGCAGTATTTT. This codes for CASSLIGTSGGVPTDTQYF.

This chain connects TRBV19 to TRBJ2-7; D gene unclear. The germline V and J ends were trimmed by 6 bases and 5 bases, with 14 bases remaining between them. There are 13 residues in the CDR3. Germline V lookup: CDR1 LNHDA, CDR2 SQIVND (reference sequence). The CDR3 is CASSLTPRNEQYF. The CDR3 bases are TGTGCCAGTAGCTTAACCCCTCGAAACGAGCAGTACTTC.

V and J are TRBV9 and TRBJ2-1; 8 bases map to TRBD2. The J segment lost 5 bases and the V segment lost 0 bases, leaving 7 bases of the junction unmatched. CDR1 SGDLS and CDR2 YYNGEE come from the germline V gene. This CDR3 comprises 16 residues. The DNA for the CDR3 is TGTGCCAGCAGCGTAGATGAGCGGGAGAGAAACAATGAGCAGTTCTTC. This gives the protein CASSVDERERNNEQFF.

Turning to this clone: Other DNA sequences from this sample encode an identical CDR3 as well. The gene calls are TRBV4-2 and TRBJ2-1; D remains unclear. Germline V gene data show CDR1 as LGHNA and CDR2 as YNFKEQ. V dropped 1 base and J dropped 0 bases, with 10 bases sitting between them. The CDR3 loop spans 16 amino acids. CDR3 sequence (DNA): TGTGCCAGCAGCCAAGGGGGTGGAAGCTCCTACAATGAGCAGTTCTTC. The encoded protein is CASSQGGGSSYNEQFF.

The chain employs TRBV27 and TRBJ1-2; TRBD1 is a possible D gene (6 bases). The CDR3 is 15 residues long. The germline gives CDR1 MNHEY, CDR2 SMNVEV (reference sequence). Deletions cut 0 bases from V and 9 bases from J, with 17 bases between. CDR3 residues: CASSLSWEGRGSYTF. As DNA, the CDR3 is TGTGCCAGCAGTTTATCGTGGGAGGGCAGGGGAAGCTACACCTTC.

The chain uses TRBV19 and TRBJ2-7; TRBD1 agrees at 8 bases. Germline V lookup: CDR1 LNHDA, CDR2 SQIVND (reference sequence). With 6 bases clipped from V and 2 bases from J, the junction kept 6 bases outside the gene matches. The CDR3 has 14 residues. The CDR3 is CASRPTGATYEQYF. Written as DNA, the CDR3 is TGTGCCAGTAGACCGACAGGGGCCACCTACGAGCAGTACTTC.

This clone showed up just once. This chain uses TRBV30 with TRBJ2-6; the match to TRBD1 covers 9 bases. This CDR3 comprises 17 residues. Germline CDR1 is GTSNPN and CDR2 is SVGIG (reference sequence). V dropped 3 bases and J dropped 0; count of bases not matched to a gene: 6. CDR3 sequence: CAWRRGQGLSGANVLTF. CDR3 coding DNA: TGTGCCTGGAGGCGGGGACAGGGCCTCTCTGGGGCCAACGTCCTGACTTTC. Complete variable domain (other parts from reference TRBV30 and TRBJ2-6): SQTIHQWPATLVQPVGSPLSLECTVEGTSNPNLYWYRQAAGRGLQLLFYSVGIGQISSEVPQNLSASRPQDRQFILSSKKLLLSDSGFYLCAWRRGQGLSGANVLTFGAGSRLTVL.

CDR3 DNA sequence: TGTGCCAGCAGCGCCTACTCTGGGACAGACCTTGAAAAACTGTTTTTT. It codes for CASSAYSGTDLEKLFF. The chain combines TRBV7-9 with TRBJ1-4; 7 bases map to TRBD1. Germline CDR1 and CDR2: SEHNR and FQNEAQ (reference sequence). V gave up 5 bases and J gave up 7 bases; unmatched junction bases: 13. The CDR3 runs to 16 residues.

V usage is TRBV28 and J usage is TRBJ2-5; 7 nucleotides line up with TRBD1. This CDR3 comprises 14 residues. The trim removed 3 bases at V and 5 bases at J, leaving 6 bases unmatched. The germline CDR1 and CDR2 sequences are MDHEN and SYDVKM. CDR3 nucleotide sequence: TGTGCCAGCAGTTTGGTAAGGGGGCGTGAGACCCAGTACTTC. Protein product: CASSLVRGRETQYF.